Described below is a single T cell receptor (beta chain) sequence and its context. The target antigen is unknown. Germline V gene sequence: CDR1 LNHNV, CDR2 YYDKDF (reference sequence). Trimming took off 5 bases at V and 5 bases at J, with 15 bases between the two ends. CDR3 length equals 14 residues. This entry is derived from a study of T cell responses to AZD1222 COVID-19 vaccine. Study-wide background: The study pooled second doses at about 4 or about 12 weeks. Regarding the study as a whole: The reported proportion of spike-specific TCRs targeting unmutated variant regions was nearly half. Spike-spanning, vaccine-associated CD4 TCRs were dominant at 160-218 and 743-854. White British donors predominated, females outnumbered males, and clonal diversity was possibly underestimated.

Here immunoSEQ multiplex PCR was the method, and the copy in TCRdb shows in-frame clones only, minus some. Here the sample spans 150,000 or so clones, roughly 90% being singletons. The specimen was peripheral blood, collected on day 0 of AZD1222 vaccination. The TCR originated in an adult in good health. The chain is built from TRBV15 and TRBJ1-2, with a weak D call TRBD1 (5 bases). The CDR3 is CATSVGASGYGYTF. DNA of the CDR3: TGTGCCACCAGCGTAGGGGCTTCAGGTTATGGCTACACCTTC.